What follows are 21 T cell receptor beta chains derived from one specimen sequenced in a study of blood T cell repertoires in COVID-19. TCRdb's table, derived via immunoSEQ multiplex PCR, lists solely in-frame clones and lacks some. The sample yields 250,000 to 300,000 clones, roughly 89% seen once. The sequencing input was PBMCs or T cells enriched from blood (not recorded which). The receptors come from a man in his forties who had recovered from COVID-19.

The rearrangement uses TRBV6-5 and TRBJ2-7, with 9 nucleotides matching TRBD1. The V segment lost 7 bases and the J segment 3 bases; nucleotides outside the gene matches: 7. This CDR3 comprises 14 residues. Germline values: CDR1 MNHEY, CDR2 SVGAGI. In DNA, the CDR3 is TGTGCCAGCAAATACAGGGGGCTATTCTACGAGCAGTACTTC. The encoded protein is CASKYRGLFYEQYF.

This chain joins TRBV5-1 and TRBJ2-2; 8 positions agree with TRBD1. V trimming: 3 bases; J trimming: 1 base; junction bases outside the gene matches: 2. This CDR3 has 15 residues. CDR1 is SGHRS, CDR2 YFSETQ, per germline. Here the CDR3 DNA reads TGCGCCAGCAGCTCGGGACAGGTGAACACCGGGGAGCTGTTTTTT. Its translation: CASSSGQVNTGELFF.

This clone was counted between two and nine times. The chain employs TRBV7-6 and TRBJ1-5, with D unresolved. Germline V gene lookup returns CDR1 SGHVS and CDR2 FNYEAQ. Trimming took off 4 bases at V and 7 bases at J, with 11 bases between the two ends. The CDR3 has 13 amino acids. The CDR3 nucleotides are TGTGCCAGCAGCTCAGAGGAGCGACAGCCCCAGCATTTT. Encoded protein: CASSSEERQPQHF.

The chain recombines TRBV27 with TRBJ2-3, with a weak D call TRBD1 (5 bases). Germline loops: CDR1 MNHEY, CDR2 SMNVEV (reference sequence). The CDR3 spans 13 residues. V was cut by 4 bases and J by 0 bases, with 5 bases left in between. CDR3 coding DNA: TGTGCCAGCAGTTCAGGGAGCACAGATACGCAGTATTTT. Translating gives CASSSGSTDTQYF.

V gene TRBV7-8 combines with J gene TRBJ2-1; 10 bases are a match to TRBD1. Germline CDR1 is SGHVS and CDR2 is FQNEAQ. With 5 bases clipped from V and 10 bases from J, the junction kept 8 bases outside the gene matches. The CDR3 is 14 residues long. CDR3 sequence reads: CASSTWDRGNEQFF. The CDR3 DNA reads TGTGCCAGCAGCACCTGGGACAGGGGAAACGAGCAGTTCTTC.

The CDR3 region has the DNA TGCAGCCTAAAGGGACAGGGGTCATCTGAAGCTTTCTTT. It is translated as CSLKGQGSSEAFF. The chain uses TRBV29-1 and TRBJ1-1, with TRBD1 matching 10 bases. This CDR3 has 13 residues. V was pared by 8 bases and J by 6 bases, with 9 bases of the junction left unmatched. The germline V gene has CDR1 SQVTM and CDR2 ANQGSEA.

The rearrangement joins TRBV28 to TRBJ1-5; tentatively, D is TRBD1 (6 bases). Germline assignment: CDR1 MDHEN and CDR2 SYDVKM. Trimming shortened V by 7 bases and J by 6 bases, and 16 bases separated the two germline ends. The CDR3 runs 14 residues. CDR3 in amino acids: CASTTTGSLQPQHF. In nucleotides, the CDR3 is TGTGCCAGCACGACGACAGGTTCCCTTCAGCCCCAGCATTTT.

This chain uses TRBV28 with TRBJ1-1; TRBD1 agrees at 7 bases. There are 12 residues in the CDR3. V lost 6 bases, J lost 9 bases, and 7 bases stayed unmatched. CDR1 MDHEN and CDR2 SYDVKM come from the germline V gene. CDR3 protein: CASRPQGVQAFF. As DNA, the CDR3 is TGTGCCAGCAGACCTCAGGGGGTCCAAGCTTTCTTT.

This chain links TRBV9 with TRBJ1-1, with D possibly being TRBD1 (6 bases). CDR3 length: 14 residues. CDR1 and CDR2 (germline): SGDLS, YYNGEE. V gave up 3 bases and J gave up 4 bases, with 13 bases separating them. Written as DNA, the CDR3 is TGTGCCAGCAGCGCCGGTAGAGGGGGCACTGAAGCTTTCTTT. Translating gives CASSAGRGGTEAFF.

J is TRBJ2-3 and V is TRBV11-2, with TRBD2 matching over 7 bases. The length of the CDR3 is 14 residues. CDR1 and CDR2 from the germline V gene are SGHAT and FQNNGV. The V gene end was trimmed by 1 base and the J gene end by 4 bases; junction bases not matched to a gene: 2. The CDR3 sequence is CASSLGLAADTQYF. In DNA form, the CDR3 reads TGTGCCAGCAGCTTAGGACTAGCCGCAGATACGCAGTATTTT.

Only one count was recorded for this clone. The CDR3 sequence: CASSQASGASYNEQFF. The DNA for the CDR3 is TGCGCCAGCAGCCAAGCGAGCGGGGCCTCCTACAATGAGCAGTTCTTC. The chain has TRBV4-1 and TRBJ2-1; 7 bases line up with TRBD2. This CDR3 contains 16 residues. Germline V CDR1 and CDR2: MGHRA, YSYEKL. V gave up 1 base and J gave up 0 bases; unmatched junction bases: 3.

The chain employs TRBV7-2 and TRBJ2-1; D gene ambiguous. Germline V CDR1 and CDR2: SGHTA, FQGNSA. CDR3 length: 13 residues. Trimming removed 3 bases from V and 6 bases from J, with 9 bases in between. The CDR3 is CASSFSRSNEQFF. The CDR3 coding sequence is TGTGCCAGCAGCTTTAGTCGGTCCAATGAGCAGTTCTTC.

The chain couples TRBV9 to TRBJ2-7; D unclear. V lost 0 bases, J lost 0 bases, and 19 bases lay in between. The V gene's germline CDR1 is SGDLS and CDR2 YYNGEE. The CDR3 runs 18 residues. In nucleotides, the CDR3 is TGTGCCAGCAGCGTAGCATCCTTAGCCGACCTAACCTCCTACGAGCAGTACTTC. Amino acids: CASSVASLADLTSYEQYF.

The chain employs TRBV18 and TRBJ1-6, with TRBD1 matching 8 bases. The CDR3 loop spans 16 amino acids. V lost 3 bases, J lost 7 bases, and 8 bases stayed unmatched. CDR1 is KGHSH, CDR2 LQKENI, per germline. As DNA, the CDR3 is TGTGCCAGCTCACCCCAGACAGGGGAGGCAAATTCACCCCTCCACTTT. It codes for CASSPQTGEANSPLHF.

J is TRBJ1-6 and V is TRBV28; TRBD1 agrees at 9 bases. Trimming removed 7 bases from V and 10 bases from J; junction bases left unmatched: 8. Germline V lookup: CDR1 MDHEN, CDR2 SYDVKM. This CDR3 region has 14 residues. The CDR3 DNA sequence: TGTGCCAGCAAAAACAGGGGGCTACGATCACCCCTCCACTTT. This translates into CASKNRGLRSPLHF.

This chain uses TRBV7-2 with TRBJ1-1; 10 positions match TRBD1. The germline gives CDR1 SGHTA, CDR2 FQGNSA. This CDR3 region has 15 residues. Germline trimming cut 3 bases from V and 5 bases from J; bases unmatched to any gene: 6. Written as DNA, the CDR3 is TGTGCCAGCAGCTTGGGGACAGGGGTACGTACTGAAGCTTTCTTT. Translated, it gives CASSLGTGVRTEAFF. Full variable domain (rest looked up from reference TRBV7-2 and TRBJ1-1): GAGVSQSPSNKVTEKGKDVELRCDPISGHTALYWYRQSLGQGLEFLIYFQGNSAPDKSGLPSDRFSAERTGGSVSTLTIQRTQQEDSAVYLCASSLGTGVRTEAFFGQGTRLTVV.

The chain couples TRBV18 to TRBJ1-2, with D possibly TRBD1 on 6 matching bases. The V gene lost 6 bases and the J gene lost 4 bases, with 15 bases spanning the gap. The CDR3 length is 14 residues. Germline V gene data show CDR1 as KGHSH and CDR2 as LQKENI. The CDR3 region has the DNA TGTGCCAGCTCTCAGGGGACCTCAATCTATGGCTACACCTTC. Its translation: CASSQGTSIYGYTF.

This chain connects TRBV10-2 to TRBJ2-7; TRBD2 aligns across 7 bases. The V and J ends lost 2 bases and 7 bases, in that order; junction bases with no gene match: 14. This CDR3 has 16 amino acids. Germline V CDR1 and CDR2: WSHSY, SAAADI. The CDR3 DNA is TGCGCCAGCAGTGAGAATAGAAGGGGAGGGCCCGGGGAGCAGTACTTC. This translates into CASSENRRGGPGEQYF.

The rearrangement joins TRBV28 to TRBJ1-2, with D maybe TRBD1 (5 bases). The CDR3 runs to 12 residues. V lost 6 bases, J lost 8 bases, and 13 bases lay in between. The germline gives CDR1 MDHEN, CDR2 SYDVKM. The CDR3 sequence is CASSTSGYGYTF. CDR3 DNA: TGTGCCAGCAGCACCTCAGGGTACGGCTACACCTTC.

This chain links TRBV7-9 with TRBJ1-3; D is perhaps TRBD1 (6 bases). Trimming shortened V by 5 bases and J by 0 bases, and 14 bases separated the two germline ends. Germline CDR1 reads SEHNR; CDR2 reads FQNEAQ (reference sequence). The length of the CDR3 is 16 residues. CDR3: CASSPRGGNSGNTIYF. CDR3 nucleotide sequence: TGTGCCAGCAGCCCTAGAGGGGGAAACTCTGGAAACACCATATATTTT.

This chain connects TRBV15 to TRBJ2-3; D not certain. The CDR3 is 15 residues long. Trimming cost V 0 bases and J 0 bases, with 7 bases left between them. Germline assignment: CDR1 LNHNV and CDR2 YYDKDF (reference sequence). The CDR3 DNA reads as TGTGCCACCAGCAGAGAAGCCTTTAGCACAGATACGCAGTATTTT. It is translated as CATSREAFSTDTQYF.